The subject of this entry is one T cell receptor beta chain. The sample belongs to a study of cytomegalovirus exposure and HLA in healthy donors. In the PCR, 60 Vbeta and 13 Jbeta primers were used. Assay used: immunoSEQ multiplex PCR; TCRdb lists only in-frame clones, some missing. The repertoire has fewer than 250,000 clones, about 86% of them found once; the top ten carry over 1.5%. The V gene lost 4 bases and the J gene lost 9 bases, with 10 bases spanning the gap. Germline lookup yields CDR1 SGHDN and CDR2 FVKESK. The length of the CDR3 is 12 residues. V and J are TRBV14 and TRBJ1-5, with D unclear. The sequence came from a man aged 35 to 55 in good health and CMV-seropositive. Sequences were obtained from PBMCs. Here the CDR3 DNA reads TGTGCCAGCAGCCTTGCCCTCGGGCCCCAGCATTTT. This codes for CASSLALGPQHF.